This T cell receptor beta chain was observed in a study of Ad26.COV2.S vaccination and SARS-CoV-2 variants (dated by TCRdb to about 2021). About the full investigation: Vaccine-arm donors were drawn from COV1001, a multicentre, randomized, double-blind, placebo-controlled phase I-IIa trial of Ad26.COV2.S in healthy adults. Ad26.COV2.S was administered intramuscularly at 5 x 10^10 or 1 x 10^11 viral particles, either as a single shot or as two shots given 56 days apart. Sequencing of the TCRbeta repertoire served to evaluate the specificity and breadth of SARS-CoV-2-reactive T cell receptors following Ad26.COV2.S vaccination. A total of around 32 samples were included in the TCR-sequenced set, comprising around 20 Ad26.COV2.S vaccine recipients, 5 placebo recipients and 8 SARS-CoV-2 convalescent individuals. Trial participants were randomized into five groups of five, in which low-dose or high-dose Ad26.COV2.S was given once or twice, or placebo was given on both occasions. Throughout the experiments and outcome assessment, investigators stayed blinded to trial group allocation. What the work shows at the level of the full study, not this receptor alone: After vaccination, spike-specific CD8+ and CD4+ T cell responses were reported to show substantial breadth. Higher spike-specific TCR breadth was observed in Ad26.COV2.S recipients than in placebo recipients (P = 0.0014). According to the authors, total T cell responses may have been underestimated by the TCR breadth and depth analyses. The study was not powered to compare responses between vaccine doses or regimens. Vaccine and placebo recipients had comparable non-spike TCR breadth, which fits with the vaccine containing only spike.

TCRbeta CDR3 regions were sequenced with the immunoSEQ Assay. After extraction, genomic DNA underwent amplification by bias-controlled multiplex PCR, followed by high-throughput sequencing. As for the original processing: To quantify the absolute abundance of every unique TCRbeta CDR3 region, sequences were collapsed and filtered. T cell fraction was estimated by normalizing TCRbeta template counts to usable DNA, with usable DNA measured through amplification of reference genes found in all nucleated cells. Repertoire TCRs were annotated as SARS-CoV-2-specific when V gene, CDR3 amino acid sequence and J gene were exactly matched to a known reactive TCR set. MIRA supplied the reference SARS-CoV-2 TCR set, which was filtered for enrichment in COVID-19-positive ImmuneCODE repertoires so that public or cross-reactive TCRs were removed. Using the MIRA antigens, annotated TCRs were further analysed by specific ORF or by position within an ORF. Breadth was defined as annotated unique rearrangements over total unique productive rearrangements; depth was the summed frequency of those rearrangements. Two-sided Wilcoxon rank-sum tests were applied when comparing TCR breadth between groups. What TCRdb holds here is the immuneACCESS table cut down to in-frame rearrangements. Part of the clones is not present; checked against another copy, under half of the missing clones reflect an unresolved V gene, and the others are unexplained. For V, J and clone size, that table is used; D and trimming come from the DNA. In this sample the table shows about 420,000 clones, 85% to 90% of which occur a single time. 3.6% of the sample goes to the ten largest clones.

The CDR3 holds 12 amino acids from the cysteine to the phenylalanine. Here the CDR3 DNA is all that survives: 36 bases in frame from base 1. V loses 1 base, J loses 8 bases, and the germline ends lie 5 bases apart. In light of the paper, this sample's treatment or condition label describes: approximately 18 received Ad26.COV2.S at low or high dose, single or two shots; about 5 received placebo; per-sample allocation not given. For vaccine and placebo recipients, repertoires were sequenced using samples collected on day 63 after the first injection. Cohort 1b enrolled 25 or so adults aged 18-55 years at a single site in Boston, USA, between 29 July and 7 August 2020. Ad26.COV2.S was a replication-incompetent adenovirus type 26 vector expressing a prefusion-stabilized SARS-CoV-2 spike protein from the original Wuhan strain. There are a few counts of this clone. Which antigen it targets is not known. No base quality information exists; no much larger clone differs at one position.

The sequence links TRBV12-3 or TRBV12-4 to TRBJ1-4, with the identity of the D gene unclear. The sequencing used peripheral blood, collected in a trial of Ad26.COV2.S vaccine versus placebo. This receptor was taken from a person aged 18-60 years who received the Ad26.COV2.S COVID-19 vaccine or a placebo. The CDR3 corresponds to CASSLDGEKLFF. The DNA sequence is given as TGTGCCAGCAGTTTAGACGGCGAAAAACTGTTTTTT.